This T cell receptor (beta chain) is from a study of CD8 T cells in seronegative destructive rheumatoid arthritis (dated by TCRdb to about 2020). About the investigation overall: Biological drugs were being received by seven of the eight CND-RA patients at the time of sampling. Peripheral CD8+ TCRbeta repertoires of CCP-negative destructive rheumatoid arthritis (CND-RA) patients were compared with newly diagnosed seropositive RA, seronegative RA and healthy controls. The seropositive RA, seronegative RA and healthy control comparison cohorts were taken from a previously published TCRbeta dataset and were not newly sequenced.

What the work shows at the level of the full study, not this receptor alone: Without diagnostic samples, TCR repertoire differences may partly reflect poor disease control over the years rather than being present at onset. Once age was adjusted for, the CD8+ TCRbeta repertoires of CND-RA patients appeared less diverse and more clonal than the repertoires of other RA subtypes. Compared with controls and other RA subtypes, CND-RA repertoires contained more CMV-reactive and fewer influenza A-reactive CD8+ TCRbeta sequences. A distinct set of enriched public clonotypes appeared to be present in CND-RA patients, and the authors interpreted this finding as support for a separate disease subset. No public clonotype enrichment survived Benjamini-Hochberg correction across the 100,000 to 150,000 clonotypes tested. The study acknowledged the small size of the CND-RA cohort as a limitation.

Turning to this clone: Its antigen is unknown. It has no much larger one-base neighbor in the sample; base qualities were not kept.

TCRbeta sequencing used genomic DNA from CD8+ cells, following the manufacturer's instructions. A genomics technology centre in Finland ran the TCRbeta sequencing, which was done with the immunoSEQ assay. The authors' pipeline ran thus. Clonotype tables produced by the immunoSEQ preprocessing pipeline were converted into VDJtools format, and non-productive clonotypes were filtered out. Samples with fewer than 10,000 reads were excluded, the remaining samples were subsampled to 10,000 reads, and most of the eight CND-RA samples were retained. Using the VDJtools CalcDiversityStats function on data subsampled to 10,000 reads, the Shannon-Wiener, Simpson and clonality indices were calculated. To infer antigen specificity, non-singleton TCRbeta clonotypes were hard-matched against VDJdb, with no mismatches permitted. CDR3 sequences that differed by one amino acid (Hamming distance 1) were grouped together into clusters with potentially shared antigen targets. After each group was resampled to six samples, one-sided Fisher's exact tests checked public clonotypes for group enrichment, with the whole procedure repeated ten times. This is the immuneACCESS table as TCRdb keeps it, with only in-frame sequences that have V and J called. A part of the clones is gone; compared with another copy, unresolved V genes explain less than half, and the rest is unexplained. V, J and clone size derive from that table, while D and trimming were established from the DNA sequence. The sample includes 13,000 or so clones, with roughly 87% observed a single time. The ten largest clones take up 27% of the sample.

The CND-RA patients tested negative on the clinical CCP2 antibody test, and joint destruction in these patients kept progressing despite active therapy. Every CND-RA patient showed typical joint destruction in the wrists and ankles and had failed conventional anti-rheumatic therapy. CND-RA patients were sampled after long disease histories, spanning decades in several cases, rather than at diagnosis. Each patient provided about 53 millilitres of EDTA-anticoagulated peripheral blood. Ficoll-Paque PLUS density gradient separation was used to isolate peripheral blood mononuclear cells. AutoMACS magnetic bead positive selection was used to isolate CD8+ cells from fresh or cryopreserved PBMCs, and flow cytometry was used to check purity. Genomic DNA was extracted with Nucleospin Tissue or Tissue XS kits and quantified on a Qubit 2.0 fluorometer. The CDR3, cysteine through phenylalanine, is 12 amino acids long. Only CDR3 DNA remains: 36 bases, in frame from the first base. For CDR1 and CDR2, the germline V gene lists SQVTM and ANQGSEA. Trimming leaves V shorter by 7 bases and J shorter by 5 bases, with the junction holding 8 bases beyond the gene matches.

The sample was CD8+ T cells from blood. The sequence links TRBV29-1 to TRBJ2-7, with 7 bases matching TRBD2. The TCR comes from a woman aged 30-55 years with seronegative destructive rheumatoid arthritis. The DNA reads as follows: TGCAGCGCTTCCGGGGGGACCCACGAGCAGTACTTC. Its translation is CSASGGTHEQYF.